This T cell receptor (beta chain) was retrieved from a study of T cells after yellow fever vaccination. TCRdb called the 5' RACE reads again in MiXCR, with one record for every CDR3 protein. The sample carries 150,000 to 200,000 distinct CDR3 sequences, roughly 6.2% recorded once. Between the trimmed V and J ends, which lost 5 bases and 5 bases, there was a span of 6 bases. Germline CDR1 and CDR2: MNHEY and SVGAGI. CDR3 length: 12 amino acids. Study-level results: Though weaker, the secondary response peaked faster, on day 5 versus 15.

This clonotype was counted many times. Antigen: not known. Sequencing used CD4+ T cells sorted from PBMCs, obtained on the day of the first yellow fever vaccination. This sequence was found in a man in his late teens or twenties who received the YFV17D yellow fever vaccine. V is TRBV6-5 and J is TRBJ2-2; D gene ambiguous. CDR3 amino acids: CASSSETGELFF. In DNA, the CDR3 is TGTGCCAGCAGTAGCGAGACCGGGGAGCTGTTTTTT.